This TCR beta chain derives from a study of Tregs in tolerant kidney transplant recipients. General study points: Activated donor B cell expansion appeared to reveal the most relevant donor-specific TCRbeta repertoire. Biological reproducibility was not directly addressed in this study. Findings come from small patient numbers and require larger validation.

Using immunoSEQ multiplex PCR, the repertoire was profiled, and TCRdb retains in-frame clones only, with some absent. The data hold more than 95,000 clones, with about 91% observed a single time. For this clone: Its cognate antigen is unknown.

V shed 5 bases, J shed 12 bases, and the junction held 12 bases outside the gene matches. Germline CDR1 is ENHRY and CDR2 is SYGVKD. CDR3 length: 15 amino acids. CD4+CD25+CD127- Tregs, CD4+CD25- non-Tregs, CD4 and CD8 cells were sorted. The chain links TRBV10-3 to TRBJ2-1; 11 bases line up with TRBD2. Sequencing was carried out using CD4+ T cells from blood. This TCR derives from a human donor in good health. CDR3 sequence (DNA): TGTGCCATCAGTCGCGGTAGCGGGGGGGCCGAGGTGCAGTTCTTC. Its protein is CAISRGSGGAEVQFF.